This T cell receptor beta chain was recorded in a study of T cell responses to AZD1222 COVID-19 vaccine. Study conclusions and caveats: After the peak T cell response, and only then, were repertoires sampled. The donor group comprised mostly white British people and more females; the analysis possibly underestimated clonal diversity. Only five to seven individuals given AZD1222 were seropositive at baseline. Distributed over spike, vaccine-associated CD4 TCRs predominated at 160-218 and 743-854.

As regards this clone: Its antigen is undetermined.

Looked up from germline, CDR1 is MNHEY and CDR2 is SVGAGI. The CDR3 runs 14 residues. V lost 10 bases, J lost 9 bases, and 12 bases stayed unmatched. The repertoire was sequenced with immunoSEQ multiplex PCR; TCRdb's copy has only in-frame clones and lacks some. The top ten clones hold approximately 5.4% of a sample with about 78,000 clones, around 90% of them seen once. This sample comprised peripheral blood, obtained on day 0 of MenACWY control vaccination. The chain recombines TRBV6-5 with TRBJ2-1; TRBD2 agrees at 10 bases. This clonotype originated in an adult in good health. The CDR3: CATRASGGASEQFF. CDR3 coding DNA: TGTGCCACAAGGGCAAGCGGGGGGGCGAGTGAGCAGTTCTTC.